This is a list of T cell receptor beta chains from one sample in a study of T cell repertoires in cytomegalovirus infection. No cognate antigen is known for these TCRs. TCRdb called the reads again in MiXCR, with one record for every CDR3 protein. The sample includes 57,000 or so distinct CDR3 sequences, around 34% of them seen just once. Source material: PBMCs, sequenced either directly or after in vitro stimulation (not recorded which). The receptors originated from a human donor in good health (CMV status not recorded). Some clones in this sample may be carry-over from other donors' samples. The CDR3 runs from the conserved cysteine through the conserved F or W. The D gene is left open where the match is weak. Size is stated for part of the rows, as once, few or many counts, or as a class when the clone is expanded.

abundance: NA
d_gene: NA
j_gene: TRBJ2-5
v_gene: TRBV4-1
CDR3aa: CASSLRVSAGGTQYF
CDR3nt: TGCGCCAGCAGCTTAAGGGTCAGCGCCGGGGGGACCCAGTACTTC

abundance: once
d_gene: NA
j_gene: TRBJ2-7
v_gene: TRBV5-4
CDR3aa: CASSPVGADEQYF
CDR3nt: TGTGCCAGCAGTCCCGTGGGGGCAGACGAGCAGTACTTC

abundance: NA
d_gene: NA
j_gene: TRBJ1-2
v_gene: TRBV7-9
CDR3aa: CASSSKGSYTF
CDR3nt: TGTGCCAGCAGCTCGAAGGGTAGCTACACCTTC

abundance: NA
d_gene: NA
j_gene: TRBJ1-5
v_gene: TRBV20-1
CDR3aa: CSAKHYGHNQPQHF
CDR3nt: TGCAGTGCTAAGCACTATGGGCACAATCAGCCCCAGCATTTT

abundance: few
d_gene: NA
j_gene: TRBJ2-3
v_gene: TRBV2
CDR3aa: CASSGALHTDTQYF
CDR3nt: TGTGCCAGCAGTGGAGCACTGCATACAGATACGCAGTATTTT

abundance: few
d_gene: NA
j_gene: TRBJ1-6
v_gene: TRBV5-8
CDR3aa: CASIRRQTSSPLHF
CDR3nt: TGTGCCAGCATCAGAAGACAGACCAGTTCACCCCTCCACTTT

abundance: NA
d_gene: TRBD1
j_gene: TRBJ1-3
v_gene: TRBV5-1
CDR3aa: CASSFGTGNVAGNTIYF
CDR3nt: TGCGCCAGCAGCTTTGGGACAGGGAATGTAGCTGGAAACACCATATATTTT

abundance: many
d_gene: NA
j_gene: TRBJ2-5
v_gene: TRBV19
CDR3aa: CASSLDSQETQYF
CDR3nt: TGTGCCAGTAGTTTAGACAGCCAAGAGACCCAGTACTTC

abundance: NA
d_gene: NA
j_gene: TRBJ2-5
v_gene: TRBV9
CDR3aa: CASSVWDGETQYF
CDR3nt: TGTGCCAGCAGCGTCTGGGACGGGGAGACCCAGTACTTC

abundance: many
d_gene: TRBD1
j_gene: TRBJ1-1
v_gene: TRBV7-2
CDR3aa: CASSLGQGNTEAFF
CDR3nt: TGTGCCAGCAGCTTGGGACAGGGGAACACTGAAGCTTTCTTT

abundance: few
d_gene: NA
j_gene: TRBJ2-1
v_gene: TRBV7-9
CDR3aa: CASSFRDPHNEQFF
CDR3nt: TGTGCCAGCAGCTTCCGGGACCCACACAATGAGCAGTTCTTC

abundance: NA
d_gene: NA
j_gene: TRBJ1-2
v_gene: TRBV5-4
CDR3aa: CASSLTTDYGYTF
CDR3nt: TGTGCCAGCAGCTTGACAACTGACTATGGCTACACCTTC

abundance: NA
d_gene: TRBD1
j_gene: TRBJ1-2
v_gene: TRBV6-1
CDR3aa: CASREDRVRYGYTF
CDR3nt: TGTGCCAGCAGGGAAGACAGGGTCCGGTATGGCTACACCTTC

abundance: few
d_gene: TRBD2
j_gene: TRBJ2-1
v_gene: TRBV4-1
CDR3aa: CASSPSRLAVHNEQFF
CDR3nt: TGCGCCAGCAGCCCCTCGAGACTAGCGGTGCACAATGAGCAGTTCTTC

abundance: many
d_gene: TRBD1
j_gene: TRBJ1-4
v_gene: TRBV7-2
CDR3aa: CASSFGQGGFNEKLFF
CDR3nt: TGTGCCAGCAGCTTTGGACAGGGAGGCTTTAATGAAAAACTGTTTTTT

abundance: few
d_gene: NA
j_gene: TRBJ1-3
v_gene: TRBV7-9
CDR3aa: CASTIVEIRVGNTIYF
CDR3nt: TGTGCCAGCACCATAGTGGAAATACGTGTGGGAAACACCATATATTTT

abundance: NA
d_gene: TRBD2
j_gene: TRBJ2-3
v_gene: TRBV10-2
CDR3aa: CASNQREWSTDTQYF
CDR3nt: TGCGCCAGCAACCAGCGGGAGTGGAGCACAGATACGCAGTATTTT

abundance: few
d_gene: NA
j_gene: TRBJ1-5
v_gene: TRBV7-4
CDR3aa: CASSSAGQPQHF
CDR3nt: TGTGCCAGCAGCTCCGCCGGTCAGCCCCAGCATTTT

abundance: NA
d_gene: NA
j_gene: TRBJ2-2
v_gene: TRBV12-3/TRBV12-4
CDR3aa: CASILRGRTGELFF
CDR3nt: TGTGCCAGCATATTACGGGGGAGAACCGGGGAGCTGTTTTTT

abundance: few
d_gene: NA
j_gene: TRBJ2-3
v_gene: TRBV7-6
CDR3aa: CASSSSAGVGTQYF
CDR3nt: TGTGCCAGCAGCTCTAGTGCAGGGGTTGGTACGCAGTATTTT

abundance: many
d_gene: NA
j_gene: TRBJ2-5
v_gene: TRBV7-2
CDR3aa: CASSLGGALGGETQYF
CDR3nt: TGTGCCAGCAGCTTAGGCGGTGCGTTGGGTGGAGAGACCCAGTACTTC

abundance: NA
d_gene: TRBD2
j_gene: TRBJ2-3
v_gene: TRBV7-8
CDR3aa: CASSLGWGGTDTQYF
CDR3nt: TGTGCCAGCAGCTTAGGGTGGGGGGGGACAGATACGCAGTATTTT

abundance: NA
d_gene: NA
j_gene: TRBJ2-7
v_gene: TRBV13
CDR3aa: CASSLRRDAYEQYF
CDR3nt: TGTGCCAGCAGCTTACGGCGGGACGCCTACGAGCAGTACTTC

abundance: once
d_gene: TRBD1
j_gene: TRBJ2-7
v_gene: TRBV14
CDR3aa: CASSQLTGSFPYEQYF
CDR3nt: TGTGCCAGCAGCCAGCTGACAGGGAGTTTTCCCTACGAGCAGTACTTC

abundance: few
d_gene: TRBD2
j_gene: TRBJ2-2
v_gene: TRBV12-3/TRBV12-4
CDR3aa: CASSTLLAGENTGELFF
CDR3nt: TGTGCCAGCAGTACCCTACTAGCGGGGGAAAACACCGGGGAGCTGTTTTTT

abundance: NA
d_gene: TRBD1
j_gene: TRBJ1-6
v_gene: TRBV7-9
CDR3aa: CASSQATGGSSPLHF
CDR3nt: TGTGCCAGCAGCCAAGCGACAGGGGGCAGTTCACCCCTCCACTTT

abundance: many
d_gene: NA
j_gene: TRBJ1-5
v_gene: TRBV7-8
CDR3aa: CASSLDPGVNQPQHF
CDR3nt: TGTGCCAGCAGCTTAGATCCGGGTGTCAATCAGCCCCAGCATTTT

abundance: few
d_gene: NA
j_gene: TRBJ2-1
v_gene: TRBV7-2
CDR3aa: CASSLGPGSYNEQFF
CDR3nt: TGTGCCAGCAGCTTAGGCCCGGGCTCCTACAATGAGCAGTTCTTC

abundance: NA
d_gene: NA
j_gene: TRBJ1-1
v_gene: TRBV6-5
CDR3aa: CASQRTENMNTEAFF
CDR3nt: TGTGCCAGCCAGAGGACGGAGAACATGAACACTGAAGCTTTCTTT

abundance: NA
d_gene: NA
j_gene: TRBJ1-6
v_gene: TRBV5-6
CDR3aa: CASNQDRRYNSPLHF
CDR3nt: TGTGCCAGCAACCAAGACAGAAGATATAATTCACCCCTCCACTTT

abundance: NA
d_gene: NA
j_gene: TRBJ2-1
v_gene: TRBV7-6
CDR3aa: CASSAPHSGTDNYNEQFF
CDR3nt: TGTGCCAGCAGCGCACCCCATAGCGGGACAGATAACTACAATGAGCAGTTCTTC

abundance: few
d_gene: NA
j_gene: TRBJ2-2
v_gene: TRBV11-2
CDR3aa: CASTTDTGELFF
CDR3nt: TGTGCCAGCACTACAGACACCGGGGAGCTGTTTTTT

abundance: NA
d_gene: NA
j_gene: TRBJ2-7
v_gene: TRBV20-1
CDR3aa: CSASPSDSNLEQYF
CDR3nt: TGCAGTGCTTCGCCGAGCGACTCTAATCTAGAGCAGTACTTC

abundance: NA
d_gene: NA
j_gene: TRBJ1-2
v_gene: TRBV7-2
CDR3aa: CASRPRPEGYTF
CDR3nt: TGTGCCAGCAGGCCGCGCCCCGAGGGCTACACCTTC

abundance: few
d_gene: TRBD2
j_gene: TRBJ2-3
v_gene: TRBV12-3/TRBV12-4
CDR3aa: CASSPGLAADTQYF
CDR3nt: TGTGCCAGCAGCCCGGGACTAGCGGCAGATACGCAGTATTTT

abundance: few
d_gene: NA
j_gene: TRBJ2-7
v_gene: TRBV12-5
CDR3aa: CASGVRQVEQYF
CDR3nt: TGTGCTAGTGGTGTAAGACAGGTAGAGCAGTACTTC

abundance: few
d_gene: TRBD1
j_gene: TRBJ2-7
v_gene: TRBV20-1
CDR3aa: CSALRGRVYEQYF
CDR3nt: TGCAGTGCCCTCAGGGGGCGCGTCTACGAGCAGTACTTC

abundance: many
d_gene: NA
j_gene: TRBJ1-6
v_gene: TRBV6-1
CDR3aa: CASSRTRAPLHF
CDR3nt: TGTGCCAGCAGTCGCACACGGGCACCCCTCCACTTT

abundance: NA
d_gene: TRBD2
j_gene: TRBJ2-2
v_gene: TRBV28
CDR3aa: CASSLGTSGELFF
CDR3nt: TGTGCCAGCAGTTTGGGGACTAGCGGGGAGCTGTTTTTT

abundance: NA
d_gene: TRBD1
j_gene: TRBJ1-5
v_gene: TRBV6-2/TRBV6-3
CDR3aa: CASRQGEQPQHF
CDR3nt: TGTGCCAGCAGGCAGGGGGAACAGCCCCAGCATTTT

abundance: few
d_gene: NA
j_gene: TRBJ1-1
v_gene: TRBV6-1
CDR3aa: CASRDASGTNTEAFF
CDR3nt: TGTGCCAGCAGGGACGCTTCCGGGACCAACACTGAAGCTTTCTTT

abundance: many
d_gene: NA
j_gene: TRBJ2-5
v_gene: TRBV7-2
CDR3aa: CASSPQGGFPETQYF
CDR3nt: TGTGCCAGCAGCCCGCAGGGGGGATTTCCAGAGACCCAGTACTTC

abundance: NA
d_gene: TRBD2
j_gene: TRBJ2-7
v_gene: TRBV4-2
CDR3aa: CASSQERGTRGEQYF
CDR3nt: TGTGCCAGCAGCCAAGAAAGAGGGACTAGAGGCGAGCAGTACTTC

abundance: NA
d_gene: NA
j_gene: TRBJ1-1
v_gene: TRBV5-6
CDR3aa: CASSLGTFTEAFF
CDR3nt: TGTGCCAGCAGCTTAGGGACGTTTACTGAAGCTTTCTTT

abundance: NA
d_gene: NA
j_gene: TRBJ2-7
v_gene: TRBV5-6
CDR3aa: CASSLVPYSYEQYF
CDR3nt: TGTGCCAGCAGCTTGGTGCCATACTCCTACGAGCAGTACTTC

abundance: NA
d_gene: TRBD2
j_gene: TRBJ2-3
v_gene: TRBV19
CDR3aa: CASSISASGATDTQYF
CDR3nt: TGTGCCAGCTCAATCTCGGCTAGCGGGGCCACAGATACGCAGTATTTT

abundance: medium-sized
d_gene: NA
j_gene: TRBJ2-6
v_gene: TRBV27
CDR3aa: CASSLGRLYGANVLTF
CDR3nt: TGTGCCAGCAGTTTGGGCAGGCTCTACGGGGCCAACGTCCTGACTTTC

abundance: NA
d_gene: NA
j_gene: TRBJ1-4
v_gene: TRBV12-3/TRBV12-4
CDR3aa: CASSFAGPNEKLFF
CDR3nt: TGTGCCAGCAGTTTTGCGGGGCCCAATGAAAAACTGTTTTTT

abundance: NA
d_gene: TRBD1
j_gene: TRBJ1-5
v_gene: TRBV7-2
CDR3aa: CASSSRQGSNQPQHF
CDR3nt: TGTGCCAGCAGCTCCCGACAGGGGTCCAATCAGCCCCAGCATTTT

abundance: few
d_gene: TRBD2
j_gene: TRBJ2-2
v_gene: TRBV27
CDR3aa: CASSLASGSPLYTGELFF
CDR3nt: TGTGCCAGCAGTCTCGCTAGCGGGTCACCCTTGTACACCGGGGAGCTGTTTTTT